These T cell receptor beta chains were read from a single sample in a study of blood T cell repertoires in COVID-19. The method was immunoSEQ multiplex PCR; TCRdb's version includes in-frame clones alone and lacks a portion of them. The repertoire holds about 140,000 clones, with about 74% as singletons. The sequenced sample was peripheral blood. These receptors were collected from a man aged 45-60 years with acute or convalescent COVID-19. Both conserved end residues are part of each CDR3. A D gene is named only where the DNA matches it firmly. Clone size, where shown, is once, few, many, or a class for clones that have expanded.

length,size,J,V,D,CDR3,DNA
14,NA,TRBJ2-7,TRBV27,NA,CASSRQQGRYEQYF,TGTGCCAGCAGTAGACAGCAAGGACGCTACGAGCAGTACTTC
15,once,TRBJ2-1,TRBV27,TRBD1,CASTLDRGLMNEQFF,TGTGCCAGCACCCTAGACAGGGGGCTGATGAATGAGCAGTTCTTC
14,few,TRBJ1-1,TRBV6-6,NA,CASSFFGGDTEAFF,TGTGCCAGCAGTTTTTTCGGGGGGGACACTGAAGCTTTCTTT
13,few,TRBJ1-2,TRBV19,NA,CASRKQQLYGYTF,TGTGCCAGTAGAAAGCAACAGCTCTATGGCTACACCTTC
14,NA,TRBJ2-2,TRBV10-2,NA,CASGDSPNTGELFF,TGCGCCAGCGGGGACTCCCCGAACACCGGGGAGCTGTTTTTT
15,NA,TRBJ1-6,TRBV7-2,NA,CASSPGGGWNSPLHF,TGTGCCAGCAGCCCTGGGGGGGGGTGGAATTCACCCCTCCACTTT
15,NA,TRBJ1-4,TRBV27,TRBD1,CASSLLRGRVEKLFF,TGTGCCAGCAGTTTACTCAGGGGGAGAGTCGAAAAACTGTTTTTT
17,NA,TRBJ1-5,TRBV6-1,TRBD1,CASSVHSGGIGNQPQHF,TGTGCCAGCAGTGTACACTCAGGGGGCATTGGCAATCAGCCCCAGCATTTT
15,NA,TRBJ1-5,TRBV5-5,NA,CASSLVWDTNQPQHF,TGTGCCAGCAGCTTGGTTTGGGACACCAATCAGCCCCAGCATTTT
14,NA,TRBJ2-1,TRBV20-1,NA,CSASVASSYNEQFF,TGCAGTGCTAGTGTAGCCTCCTCCTACAATGAGCAGTTCTTC
15,NA,TRBJ1-5,TRBV30,TRBD1,CAWRRPGQAYQPQHF,TGTGCCTGGAGACGACCGGGACAGGCTTATCAGCCCCAGCATTTT
16,NA,TRBJ1-6,TRBV14,NA,CASSQTGLSYNSPLHF,TGTGCCAGCAGCCAAACGGGACTCAGCTATAATTCACCCCTCCACTTT
13,once,TRBJ1-6,TRBV2,TRBD1,CASSEGQGSPLHF,TGTGCCAGCAGTGAGGGACAGGGTTCACCCCTCCACTTT
13,NA,TRBJ1-4,TRBV18,NA,CASSPFGNEKLFF,TGTGCCAGCTCACCGTTCGGTAATGAAAAACTGTTTTTT
15,NA,TRBJ2-7,TRBV5-6,TRBD1,CASSFHRGSIYEQYF,TGTGCCAGCAGCTTCCACAGGGGAAGTATCTACGAGCAGTACTTC
18,NA,TRBJ1-2,TRBV30,NA,CAWTPWAGRDFSNYGYTF,TGTGCCTGGACCCCCTGGGCAGGCCGGGACTTTTCTAACTATGGCTACACCTTC
18,NA,TRBJ2-3,TRBV2,TRBD2,CASSGTSGGSRFTDTQYF,TGTGCCAGCAGCGGGACTAGCGGGGGGTCCCGGTTCACAGATACGCAGTATTTT
14,once,TRBJ1-1,TRBV9,NA,CASSVERGNTEAFF,TGTGCCAGCAGCGTAGAAAGGGGGAACACTGAAGCTTTCTTT
15,NA,TRBJ2-3,TRBV9,TRBD2,CASSAGTSGGNTQYF,TGTGCCAGCAGCGCGGGGACTAGCGGGGGGAATACGCAGTATTTT
13,NA,TRBJ1-2,TRBV3-1/TRBV3-2,NA,CASSQDRAGGYTF,TGTGCCAGCAGCCAAGACAGGGCCGGGGGCTACACCTTC
21,NA,TRBJ2-2,TRBV4-2,NA,CASSQGVSLVQGRSNTGELFF,TGTGCCAGCAGCCAAGGGGTTTCATTGGTCCAGGGCCGATCGAACACCGGGGAGCTGTTTTTT
13,few,TRBJ1-1,TRBV6-5,TRBD1,CASSPGTGTEAFF,TGTGCCAGCAGTCCCGGGACAGGGACTGAAGCTTTCTTT
14,once,TRBJ1-2,TRBV3-1/TRBV3-2,TRBD1,CASSHADRDGGYTF,TGTGCCAGCAGCCATGCTGACAGGGACGGTGGCTACACCTTC
13,once,TRBJ2-5,TRBV18,TRBD1,CASSRDSKETQYF,TGTGCCAGCTCAAGGGACAGTAAAGAGACCCAGTACTTC
14,NA,TRBJ2-3,TRBV6-5,NA,CASSFRGQQDTQYF,TGTGCCAGCAGTTTCCGAGGACAGCAGGATACGCAGTATTTT
15,once,TRBJ1-1,TRBV7-9,NA,CASSPVRQGDTEAFF,TGTGCCAGCAGCCCCGTGAGGCAGGGTGACACTGAAGCTTTCTTT
18,NA,TRBJ1-3,TRBV5-4,TRBD1,CASSLGTGGGLPGNTIYF,TGTGCCAGCAGCTTAGGGACAGGGGGCGGGTTGCCTGGAAACACCATATATTTT
16,NA,TRBJ2-7,TRBV7-8,TRBD2,CASSYAGTSAVYEQYF,TGTGCCAGCAGCTACGCCGGGACTAGCGCCGTCTACGAGCAGTACTTC
18,NA,TRBJ2-4,TRBV11-2,TRBD2,CASSSPTLAVGSKNIQYF,TGTGCCAGCAGCTCCCCTACTCTAGCGGTCGGGTCCAAAAACATTCAGTACTTC
14,NA,TRBJ2-7,TRBV10-2,TRBD2,CASSQTSGDREQYF,TGCGCCAGCAGTCAGACTAGCGGGGATCGCGAGCAGTACTTC
15,NA,TRBJ2-3,TRBV5-6,NA,CASSLASLAGDTQYF,TGTGCCAGCAGCTTGGCGTCCCTCGCCGGAGATACGCAGTATTTT
14,NA,TRBJ2-3,TRBV29-1,TRBD2,CSVLAGGNTDTQYF,TGCAGCGTCTTAGCGGGGGGGAACACAGATACGCAGTATTTT
13,NA,TRBJ1-1,TRBV2,NA,CASSGQSNTEAFF,TGTGCCAGCAGTGGACAGTCGAACACTGAAGCTTTCTTT
18,few,TRBJ2-2,TRBV19,NA,CASSTLPTGPSEPGELFF,TGTGCCAGTAGTACGCTCCCTACAGGGCCTTCAGAACCCGGGGAGCTGTTTTTT
11,NA,TRBJ1-2,TRBV12-3/TRBV12-4,NA,CASSLKYSYTF,TGTGCCAGCAGTTTAAAGTACTCCTACACCTTC